A selection of T cell receptor beta chains follows, all from one sample in a study of CD8 T cells in Susac syndrome. TCRdb re-derived calls from the immunoSEQ multiplex PCR reads in MiXCR, one entry per CDR3 protein. The sample lists 400,000 to 550,000 distinct CDR3 sequences, around 85% seen once, with 0.09% to 0.15% in the top ten. Sequenced material: CD8+ T cells from PBMCs. Source of these receptors: a human donor with multiple sclerosis. Each CDR3 is given with its conserved first and last residue. D genes are given only for firm matches. Where a row states a size, it is once, few, many or the class of an expanded clone; other rows omit it.

clone_size cdr3_length v_call d_call cdr3_aa
. 15 TRBV27 TRBD1 CASSFSTGGAYGYTF
. 15 TRBV4-1 TRBD1 CASSQYDRGPQPQHF
. 13 TRBV29-1 TRBD2 CSVEGTTVNEQFF
. 14 TRBV29-1 . CSVEGASVHNEQFF
. 14 TRBV9 . CASSPRRGTDTQYF
. 16 TRBV7-6 . CASSARFRGFTDTQYF
. 16 TRBV7-6 . CASSLELADFLNEQFF
. 14 TRBV27 . CASSFRGTAYEQYF
. 19 TRBV4-1 TRBD1 CASSQGQATGVSGNQPQHF
. 13 TRBV6-2/TRBV6-3 . CASLIGFNGELFF
. 14 TRBV30 . CAWSVGSGNYEQYF
. 16 TRBV7-8 . CASSLSLRSFNEKLFF
. 13 TRBV5-5 TRBD1 CASSEGTGSGYTF
. 13 TRBV10-1 . CASSRRTTDTQYF
. 13 TRBV11-2 . CASSPGWTYEQYF
. 13 TRBV4-1 . CASSQGGRGEQYF
. 15 TRBV4-2 . CASSQWAGENQPQHF
. 14 TRBV30 . CAWSGTTRAYEQYF
. 16 TRBV6-2/TRBV6-3 . CASNPLRDPKESTQYF
few 12 TRBV4-1 . CASSPPGQPQHF
. 14 TRBV5-1 . CASSPEAAYNEQFF
few 15 TRBV6-1 TRBD2 CASSEWLADTDTQYF
. 15 TRBV9 . CASSVVPGYTGELFF
once 14 TRBV13 . CASSLGGRDYGYTF
. 16 TRBV27 TRBD2 CASSPLARSSYNEQFF
. 13 TRBV3-1 . CASSPEGEETQYF
. 14 TRBV27 TRBD1 CASSWTGERTEAFF
. 15 TRBV6-5 . CASSYSQGLNTEAFF
few 15 TRBV6-2/TRBV6-3 TRBD2 CASSLLAGPTYEQYF
. 13 TRBV12-3/TRBV12-4 . CASSSDDTNEQFF
. 15 TRBV5-4 . CASSLEGLNTGELFF
. 11 TRBV4-1 . CASSHPGPQHF
. 13 TRBV6-2/TRBV6-3 . CASGWEGSTEAFF
. 15 TRBV7-8 . CASSFADGINQPQHF
. 14 TRBV20-1 TRBD1 CSASIQGLNTEAFF
. 15 TRBV20-1 . CSAMALAYGTDTQYF
. 16 TRBV7-9 . CASSFSDGPPWGEQFF
few 13 TRBV27 TRBD1 CASSTGDPYEQYF
. 15 TRBV9 . CASSVDGSDSGELFF